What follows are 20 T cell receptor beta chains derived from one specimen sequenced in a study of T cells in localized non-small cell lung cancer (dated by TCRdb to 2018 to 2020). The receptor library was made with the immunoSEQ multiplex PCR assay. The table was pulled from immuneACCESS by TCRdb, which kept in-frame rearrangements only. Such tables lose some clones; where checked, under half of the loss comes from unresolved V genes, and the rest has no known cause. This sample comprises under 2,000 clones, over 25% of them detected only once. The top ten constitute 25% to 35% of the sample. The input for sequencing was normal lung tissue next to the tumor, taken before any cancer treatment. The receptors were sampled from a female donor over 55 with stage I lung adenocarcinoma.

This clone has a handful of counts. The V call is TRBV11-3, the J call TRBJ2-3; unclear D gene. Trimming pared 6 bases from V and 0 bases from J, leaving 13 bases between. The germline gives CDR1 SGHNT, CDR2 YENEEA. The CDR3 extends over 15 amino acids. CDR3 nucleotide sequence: TGTGCCAGCAGGGCCCGGGCAGCTAGCACAGATACGCAGTATTTT. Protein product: CASRARAASTDTQYF.

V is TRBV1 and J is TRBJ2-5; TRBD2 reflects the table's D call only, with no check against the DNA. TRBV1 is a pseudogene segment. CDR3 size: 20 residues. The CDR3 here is CASSSSLLGLAGPGGETQYF. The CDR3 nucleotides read TGCGCCAGCAGCTCAAGTCTATTGGGACTAGCGGGCCCCGGGGGGGAGACCCAGTACTTC.

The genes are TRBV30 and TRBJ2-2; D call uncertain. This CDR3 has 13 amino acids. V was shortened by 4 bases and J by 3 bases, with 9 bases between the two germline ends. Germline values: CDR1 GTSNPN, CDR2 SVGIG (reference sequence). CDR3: CAWTIFHTGELFF. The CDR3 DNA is TGTGCCTGGACGATTTTTCACACCGGGGAGCTGTTTTTT.

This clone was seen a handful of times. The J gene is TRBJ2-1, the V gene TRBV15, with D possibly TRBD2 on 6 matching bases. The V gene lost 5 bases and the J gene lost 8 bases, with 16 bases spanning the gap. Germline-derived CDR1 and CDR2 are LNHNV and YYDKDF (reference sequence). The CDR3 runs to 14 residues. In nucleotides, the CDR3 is TGTGCCACCAGCCTCAGGCGGGAAGGCGATGAGCAGTTCTTC. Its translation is CATSLRREGDEQFF.

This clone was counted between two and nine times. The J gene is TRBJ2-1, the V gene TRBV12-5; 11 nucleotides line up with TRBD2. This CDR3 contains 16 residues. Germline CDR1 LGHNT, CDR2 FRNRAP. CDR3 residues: CASKLLGTSGTNEQFF. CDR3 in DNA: TGTGCCAGCAAGTTGTTGGGGACTAGCGGTACCAATGAGCAGTTCTTC.

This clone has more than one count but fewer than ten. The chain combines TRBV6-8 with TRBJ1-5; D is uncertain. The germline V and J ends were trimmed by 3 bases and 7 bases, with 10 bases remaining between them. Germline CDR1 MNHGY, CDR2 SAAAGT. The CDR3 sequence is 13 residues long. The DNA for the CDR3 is TGTGCCAGCAGTTATCCCCCGGACCAGCCCCAGCATTTT. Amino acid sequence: CASSYPPDQPQHF.

This CDR3 is CASSAGQTNTGELFF. The CDR3 coding sequence is TGTGCCAGCAGCGCAGGACAGACCAACACCGGGGAGCTGTTTTTT. This chain connects TRBV11-3 to TRBJ2-2; the D gene is possibly TRBD1 (6 bases). Germline V gives CDR1 SGHNT, CDR2 YENEEA. Trimming shortened V by 5 bases and J by 2 bases, and 12 bases separated the two germline ends. CDR3 length: 15 residues.

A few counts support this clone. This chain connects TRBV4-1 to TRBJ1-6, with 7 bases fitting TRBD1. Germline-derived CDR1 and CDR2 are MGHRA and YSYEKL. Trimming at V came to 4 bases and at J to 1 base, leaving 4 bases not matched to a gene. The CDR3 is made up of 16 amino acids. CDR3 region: CASSPIQGSYNSPLHF. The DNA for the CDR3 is TGCGCCAGCAGCCCTATACAGGGGTCCTATAATTCACCCCTCCACTTT.

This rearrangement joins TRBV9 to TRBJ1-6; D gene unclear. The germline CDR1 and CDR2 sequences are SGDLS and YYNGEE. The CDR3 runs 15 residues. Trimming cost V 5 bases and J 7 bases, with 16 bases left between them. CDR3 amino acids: CASSFGGSQNSPLHF. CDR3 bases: TGTGCCAGCAGTTTCGGCGGCAGCCAAAATTCACCCCTCCACTTT.

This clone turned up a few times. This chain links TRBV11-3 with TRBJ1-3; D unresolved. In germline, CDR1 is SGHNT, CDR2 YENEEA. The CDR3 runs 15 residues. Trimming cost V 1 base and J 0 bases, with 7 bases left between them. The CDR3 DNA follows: TGTGCCAGCAGCTTAGGGGGTCCCTCTGGAAACACCATATATTTT. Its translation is CASSLGGPSGNTIYF.

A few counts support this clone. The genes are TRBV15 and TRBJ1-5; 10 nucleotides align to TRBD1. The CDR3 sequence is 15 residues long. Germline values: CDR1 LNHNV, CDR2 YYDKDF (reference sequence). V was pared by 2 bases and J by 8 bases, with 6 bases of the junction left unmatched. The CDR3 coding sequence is TGTGCCACCAGCAGATTCGACAGGGGGCAGGAGCCCCAGCATTTT. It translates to CATSRFDRGQEPQHF.

CDR3 sequence reads: CASSSSPYISSYEQYF. The CDR3, as DNA: TGTGCCAGCAGCTCCTCCCCCTACATTAGCTCCTACGAGCAGTACTTC. The chain combines TRBV11-3 with TRBJ2-7; D call uncertain. The CDR3 covers 16 residues. The germline V gene has CDR1 SGHNT and CDR2 YENEEA. The V end was cut by 4 bases, the J end by 0 bases, with 16 bases between.

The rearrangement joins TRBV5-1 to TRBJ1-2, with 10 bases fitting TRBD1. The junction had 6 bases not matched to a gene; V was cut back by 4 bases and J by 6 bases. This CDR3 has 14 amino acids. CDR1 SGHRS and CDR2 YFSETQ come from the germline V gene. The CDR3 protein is CASSRDRGTDGYTF. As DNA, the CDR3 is TGCGCCAGCAGCCGGGACAGGGGAACGGATGGCTACACCTTC.

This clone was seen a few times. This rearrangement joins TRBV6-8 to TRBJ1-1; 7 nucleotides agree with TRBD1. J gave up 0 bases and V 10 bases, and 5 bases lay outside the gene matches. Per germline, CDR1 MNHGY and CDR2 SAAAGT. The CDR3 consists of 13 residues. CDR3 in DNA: TGTGCCACCCGGGACAGCTTGAACACTGAAGCTTTCTTT. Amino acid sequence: CATRDSLNTEAFF.

The CDR3: CASSLRVRGASPQYF. The CDR3 DNA is TGTGCCAGCAGCTTAAGGGTGAGGGGGGCCTCCCCCCAGTACTTC. The chain uses TRBV11-3 and TRBJ2-7; D is perhaps TRBD1 or TRBD2 (6 bases each). This CDR3 has 15 amino acids. Germline CDR1 SGHNT, CDR2 YENEEA. V was shortened by 2 bases and J by 10 bases, with 21 bases between the two germline ends.

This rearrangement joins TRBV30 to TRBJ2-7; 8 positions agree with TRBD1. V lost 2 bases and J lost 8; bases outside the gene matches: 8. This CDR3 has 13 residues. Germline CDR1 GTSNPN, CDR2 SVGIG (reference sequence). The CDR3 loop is CAWSLTGELQQYF. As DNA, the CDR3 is TGTGCCTGGAGTCTGACAGGGGAGCTCCAGCAGTACTTC.

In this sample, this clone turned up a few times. The CDR3 here is CASSTSSASSYTGELFF. The CDR3 bases are TGTGCCAGTAGTACCTCTAGCGCTAGCAGTTACACCGGGGAGCTGTTTTTT. V gene TRBV19 combines with J gene TRBJ2-2; D possibly corresponds to TRBD2 (6 bases). Looked up from germline, CDR1 is LNHDA and CDR2 is SQIVND (reference sequence). This CDR3 has 17 amino acids. The V end was cut by 4 bases, the J end by 3 bases, with 18 bases between.

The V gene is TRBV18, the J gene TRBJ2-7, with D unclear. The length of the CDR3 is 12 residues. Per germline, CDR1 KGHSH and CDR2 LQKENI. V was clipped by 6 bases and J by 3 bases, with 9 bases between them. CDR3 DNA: TGTGCCAGCTCTCTCGGTAGCTACGAGCAGTACTTC. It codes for CASSLGSYEQYF.

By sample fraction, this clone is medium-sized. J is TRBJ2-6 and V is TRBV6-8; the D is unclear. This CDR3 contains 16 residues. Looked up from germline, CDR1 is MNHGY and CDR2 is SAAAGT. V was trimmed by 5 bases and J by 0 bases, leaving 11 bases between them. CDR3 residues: CASSVRRSSGANVLTF. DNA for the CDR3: TGTGCCAGCAGTGTACGACGGAGCTCTGGGGCCAACGTCCTGACTTTC.

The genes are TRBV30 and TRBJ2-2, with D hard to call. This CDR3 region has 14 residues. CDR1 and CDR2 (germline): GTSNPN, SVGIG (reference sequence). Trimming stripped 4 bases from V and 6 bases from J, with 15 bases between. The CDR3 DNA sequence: TGTGCCTGGACTAGACGCTCTTCTGCCGGGGAGCTGTTTTTT. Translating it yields CAWTRRSSAGELFF.